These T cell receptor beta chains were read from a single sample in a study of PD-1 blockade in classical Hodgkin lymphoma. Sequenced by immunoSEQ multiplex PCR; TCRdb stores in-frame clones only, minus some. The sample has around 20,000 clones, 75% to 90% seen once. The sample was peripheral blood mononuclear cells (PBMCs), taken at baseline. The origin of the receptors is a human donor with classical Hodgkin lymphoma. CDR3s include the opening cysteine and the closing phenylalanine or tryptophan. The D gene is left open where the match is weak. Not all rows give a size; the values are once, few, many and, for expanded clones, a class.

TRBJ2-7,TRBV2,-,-,CASLGHLYEQYF,TGTGCCAGCCTGGGACACCTATACGAGCAGTACTTC
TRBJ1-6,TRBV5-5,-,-,CASSLNQQTNSPLHF,TGTGCCAGCAGCTTGAACCAGCAGACCAATTCACCCCTCCACTTT
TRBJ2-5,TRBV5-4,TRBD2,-,CASSLGTSGRSLQTQYF,TGTGCCAGCAGCTTGGGGACTAGCGGGAGGTCGTTACAGACCCAGTACTTC
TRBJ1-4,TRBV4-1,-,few,CASSQGGFNEKLFF,TGCGCCAGCAGCCAAGGGGGATTTAATGAAAAACTGTTTTTT
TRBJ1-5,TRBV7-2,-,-,CASSKQGWNQPQHF,TGTGCCAGCAGCAAACAGGGTTGGAATCAGCCCCAGCATTTT
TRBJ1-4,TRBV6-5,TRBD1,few,CASRLGTVNEKLFF,TGTGCCAGCAGACTTGGGACAGTTAATGAAAAACTGTTTTTT
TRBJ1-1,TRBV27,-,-,CASSPLQNTEAFF,TGTGCCAGCAGTCCCCTACAGAACACTGAAGCTTTCTTT
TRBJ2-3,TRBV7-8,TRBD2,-,CASSLVAASGSSDTQYF,TGTGCCAGCAGCTTAGTGGCGGCTAGCGGGAGTTCAGATACGCAGTATTTT
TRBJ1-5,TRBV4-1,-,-,CASSQDFGGVGQPQHF,TGCGCCAGCAGCCAAGATTTTGGGGGGGTGGGCCAGCCCCAGCATTTT
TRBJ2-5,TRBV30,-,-,CAWKSGTQYF,TGTGCCTGGAAAAGTGGTACCCAGTACTTC
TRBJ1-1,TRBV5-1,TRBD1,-,CASSSTGGGWFAFF,TGCGCCAGCAGCTCCACAGGGGGCGGTTGGTTTGCTTTCTTT
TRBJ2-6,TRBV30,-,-,CAWSVMAGANVLTF,TGTGCCTGGAGTGTAATGGCGGGGGCCAACGTCCTGACTTTC
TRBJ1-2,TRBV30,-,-,CAWGRGGGYTF,TGTGCCTGGGGGCGCGGGGGTGGCTACACCTTC
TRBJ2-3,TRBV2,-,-,CASANGGRPGLTDTQYF,TGTGCCAGCGCGAACGGAGGTCGGCCGGGACTCACAGATACGCAGTATTTT
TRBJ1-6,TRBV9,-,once,CASSVAGAGDSPLHF,TGTGCCAGCAGCGTAGCTGGGGCAGGAGATTCACCCCTCCACTTT
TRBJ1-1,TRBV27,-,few,CASSPRTVSEAFF,TGTGCCAGCAGTCCACGGACAGTTTCTGAAGCTTTCTTT
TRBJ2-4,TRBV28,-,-,CASSPMGSEGKNIQYF,TGTGCCAGCAGTCCCATGGGGTCCGAGGGCAAAAACATTCAGTACTTC
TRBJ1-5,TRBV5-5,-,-,CASSRGGSGSQPQHF,TGTGCCAGCAGCCGCGGCGGCTCCGGAAGTCAGCCCCAGCATTTT
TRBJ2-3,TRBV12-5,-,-,CASGPGPDTQYF,TGTGCTAGTGGTCCGGGCCCAGATACGCAGTATTTT
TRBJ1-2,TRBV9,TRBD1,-,CASSGKQGPSYGYTF,TGTGCCAGCAGCGGAAAACAGGGGCCTAGCTATGGCTACACCTTC
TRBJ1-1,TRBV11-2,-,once,CASSSASGGTEAFF,TGTGCCAGCAGCTCAGCATCAGGAGGGACTGAAGCTTTCTTT
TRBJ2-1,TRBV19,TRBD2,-,CASSTRTSGEQFF,TGTGCCAGTAGTACTCGGACTAGCGGTGAGCAGTTCTTC
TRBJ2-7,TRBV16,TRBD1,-,CASSQFLRDRETYEQYF,TGTGCCAGCAGCCAATTCCTTCGGGACAGAGAAACCTACGAGCAGTACTTC
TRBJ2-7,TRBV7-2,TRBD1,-,CASSSAGTGNYEQYF,TGTGCCAGCAGCTCCGCCGGGACAGGGAATTACGAGCAGTACTTC
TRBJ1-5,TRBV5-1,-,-,CASSFEGSQPQHF,TGCGCCAGCAGCTTTGAAGGGAGCCAGCCCCAGCATTTT
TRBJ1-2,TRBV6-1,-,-,CASSEVGRTTAGGYTF,TGTGCCAGCAGTGAAGTGGGCAGGACGACGGCCGGGGGCTACACCTTC
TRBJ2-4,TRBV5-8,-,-,CASTHIRDGMGKNIQYF,TGTGCCAGCACCCATATCCGGGACGGGATGGGCAAAAACATTCAGTACTTC
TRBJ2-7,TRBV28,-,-,CASADYEQYF,TGTGCCAGCGCAGACTACGAGCAGTACTTC
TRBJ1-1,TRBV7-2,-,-,CASSVTGRTEAFF,TGTGCCAGCAGCGTCACAGGGAGGACTGAAGCTTTCTTT
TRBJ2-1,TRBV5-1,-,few,CASSLEGGGTTRRNEQFF,TGCGCCAGCAGCTTGGAGGGGGGCGGGACCACCCGGCGGAATGAGCAGTTCTTC
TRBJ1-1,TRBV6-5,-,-,CASTLAAGGTAFF,TGTGCCAGCACCTTAGCAGCGGGAGGGACAGCTTTCTTT
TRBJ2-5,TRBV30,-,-,CAWSTAKETQYF,TGTGCCTGGAGTACGGCGAAAGAGACCCAGTACTTC
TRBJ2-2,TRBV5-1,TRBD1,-,CASSSSGTGGISTGELFF,TGCGCCAGCAGCTCTTCCGGGACAGGGGGCATTAGCACCGGGGAGCTGTTTTTT
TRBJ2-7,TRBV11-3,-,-,CASSLGGYGYEQYF,TGTGCCAGCAGCTTAGGTGGTTATGGCTACGAGCAGTACTTC
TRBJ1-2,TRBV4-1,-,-,CASSQLQGPANYGYTF,TGCGCCAGCAGCCAACTACAGGGCCCCGCTAACTATGGCTACACCTTC
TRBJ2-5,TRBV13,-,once,CASSLGRLQETQYF,TGTGCCAGCAGCTTAGGACGACTCCAAGAGACCCAGTACTTC
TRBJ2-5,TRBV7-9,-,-,CASSQPWGETQYF,TGTGCCAGCAGTCAACCCTGGGGGGAGACCCAGTACTTC
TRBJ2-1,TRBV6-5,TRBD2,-,CASSRGLAGLEAQFF,TGTGCCAGTTCACGGGGACTAGCGGGCCTAGAGGCGCAGTTCTTC
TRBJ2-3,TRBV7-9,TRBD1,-,CASSRSNAGGLFTDTQYF,TGTGCCAGCAGCCGTTCAAACGCAGGGGGCCTATTCACAGATACGCAGTATTTT